The text below deals with one TCR beta chain. Antigen specificity is unknown. The data were obtained in a study of cytomegalovirus exposure and HLA in healthy donors. Study-wide context: Among 350 to 500 genotyped donors, 80% to 90% fell in the Caucasian-associated ancestry cluster. Study findings and constraints: A later analysis found most CMV-associated TCR beta chains apparently HLA-restricted.

PCR used 60 Vbeta primers and 13 Jbeta primers. Per the study methods: A later analysis tallied about 80 million unique TCR beta chains, about 12 million of them shared. This table comes from immunoSEQ multiplex PCR, and its TCRdb copy is limited to in-frame clones, with some not included. That table furnishes V, J and clone size, whereas the DNA furnished D and trimming. The table shows 130,000 or so clones, with less than 80% occurring only once. Sequencing input: PBMCs. The clonotype was recovered from a man aged 35 to 55 in good health and CMV-seropositive.

CDR3 protein: CASSLFGQPQHF. CDR3 nucleotide sequence: TGTGCCAGCAGCTTATTCGGTCAGCCCCAGCATTTT. The V and J genes are TRBV13 and TRBJ1-5; the D is unclear. The V gene lost 2 bases and the J gene lost 6 bases, with 5 bases spanning the gap. The germline CDR1 and CDR2 sequences are PRHDT and FYEKMQ (reference sequence). The CDR3 is 12 amino acids.